The T cell receptor beta chain under discussion was sequenced for a study of Ad26.COV2.S vaccination and SARS-CoV-2 variants. Clones were read by immunoSEQ multiplex PCR, and TCRdb kept only the in-frame ones, dropping some. Of about 250,000 clones detected, around 90% appear once; the ten largest clones hold roughly 3%. The V end was cut by 5 bases, the J end by 7 bases, with 17 bases between. The CDR3 has 15 residues. Germline-derived CDR1 and CDR2 are SGHAT and FQNNGV. The treatment denotes: about 20 received Ad26.COV2.S at low or high dose, single or two shots; 5 received placebo; per-sample allocation not given. Samples were taken on day 63 after the first vaccine or placebo injection. As its vector, the vaccine had Ad26, which expressed Wuhan-strain SARS-CoV-2 spike.

This TCR derives from a person between 18 and 65 years old who received the Ad26.COV2.S COVID-19 vaccine or a placebo. The gene calls are TRBV11-2 and TRBJ2-2; possibly TRBD1 or TRBD2 for D (5 bases each). The sequencing here drew on peripheral blood, taken in a trial of Ad26.COV2.S vaccine versus placebo. The CDR3 is CASSPTGTKNGELFF. In DNA, the CDR3 is TGTGCCAGCAGCCCTACCGGGACCAAGAACGGGGAGCTGTTTTTT.